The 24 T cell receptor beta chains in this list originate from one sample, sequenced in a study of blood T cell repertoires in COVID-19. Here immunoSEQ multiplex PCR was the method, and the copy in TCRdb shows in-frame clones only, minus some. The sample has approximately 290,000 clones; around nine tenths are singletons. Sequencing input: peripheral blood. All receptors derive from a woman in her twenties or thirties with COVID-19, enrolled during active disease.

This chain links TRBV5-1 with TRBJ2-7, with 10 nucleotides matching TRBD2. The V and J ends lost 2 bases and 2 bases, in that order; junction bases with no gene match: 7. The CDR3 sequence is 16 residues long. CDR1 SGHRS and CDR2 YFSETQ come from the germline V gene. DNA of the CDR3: TGCGCCAGCAGCTTCGAAAAGCGGGGGGGCCCCTACGAGCAGTACTTC. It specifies CASSFEKRGGPYEQYF.

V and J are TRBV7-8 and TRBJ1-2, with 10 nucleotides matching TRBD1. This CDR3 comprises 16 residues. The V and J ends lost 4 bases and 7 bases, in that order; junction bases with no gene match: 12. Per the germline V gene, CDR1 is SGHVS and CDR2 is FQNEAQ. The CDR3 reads CASSSHHRDRGRGYTF. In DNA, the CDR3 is TGTGCCAGCAGCTCCCACCACCGGGACAGGGGCCGTGGCTACACCTTC.

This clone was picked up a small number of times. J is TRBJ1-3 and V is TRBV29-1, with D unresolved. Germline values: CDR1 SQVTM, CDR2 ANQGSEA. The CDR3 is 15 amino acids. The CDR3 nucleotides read TGCAGAGGAACGGGAAAGGTATTCTCTGGAAACACCATATATTTT. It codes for CRGTGKVFSGNTIYF. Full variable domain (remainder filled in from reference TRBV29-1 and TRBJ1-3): SAVISQKPSRDICQRGTSLTIQCQVDSQVTMMFWYRQQPGQSLTLIATANQGSEATYESGFVIDKFPISRPNLTFSTLTVSNMSPEDSSIYLCRGTGKVFSGNTIYFGEGSWLTVV.

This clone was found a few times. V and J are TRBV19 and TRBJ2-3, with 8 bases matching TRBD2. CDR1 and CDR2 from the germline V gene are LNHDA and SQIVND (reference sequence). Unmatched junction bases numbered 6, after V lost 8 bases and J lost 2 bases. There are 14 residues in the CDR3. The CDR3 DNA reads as TGTGCCAGTTTTAGCGGGGCCGTCACAGATACGCAGTATTTT. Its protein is CASFSGAVTDTQYF.

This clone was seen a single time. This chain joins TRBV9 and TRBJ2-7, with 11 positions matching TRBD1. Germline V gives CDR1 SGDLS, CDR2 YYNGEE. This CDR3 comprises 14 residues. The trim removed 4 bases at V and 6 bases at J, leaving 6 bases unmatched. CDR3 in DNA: TGTGCCAGCAGCACCGGACAGGGGGCGAGCGAGCAGTACTTC. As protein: CASSTGQGASEQYF. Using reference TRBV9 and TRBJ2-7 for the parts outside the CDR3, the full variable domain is DSGVTQTPKHLITATGQRVTLRCSPRSGDLSVYWYQQSLDQGLQFLIQYYNGEERAKGNILERFSAQQFPDLHSELNLSSLELGDSALYFCASSTGQGASEQYFGPGTRLTVT.

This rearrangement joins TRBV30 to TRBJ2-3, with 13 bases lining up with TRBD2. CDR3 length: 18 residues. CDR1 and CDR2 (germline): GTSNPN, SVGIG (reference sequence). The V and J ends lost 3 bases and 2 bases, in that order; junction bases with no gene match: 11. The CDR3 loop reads CAWSELAGGPPTTDTQYF. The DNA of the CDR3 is TGTGCCTGGAGCGAACTAGCGGGGGGGCCCCCCACCACAGATACGCAGTATTTT.

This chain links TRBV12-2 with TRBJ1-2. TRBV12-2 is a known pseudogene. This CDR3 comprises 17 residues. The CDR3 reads CASRLARGVTSNYGYTF. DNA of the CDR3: TGTGCAAGTCGCTTAGCCCGGGGAGTGACCTCTAACTATGGCTACACCTTC.

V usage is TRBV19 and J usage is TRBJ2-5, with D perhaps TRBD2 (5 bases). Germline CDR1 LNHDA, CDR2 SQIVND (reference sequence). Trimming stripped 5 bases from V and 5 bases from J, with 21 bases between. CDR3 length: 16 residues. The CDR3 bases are TGTGCCAGTAGTTTGCGTCCCCTCGGCCGCGGGGAGACCCAGTACTTC. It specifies CASSLRPLGRGETQYF.

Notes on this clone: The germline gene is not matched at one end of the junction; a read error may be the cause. The CDR3 bases are TGTGCCAGCAGATTGGGAGGACAGGGGGCAACTGAAGCTTTCTTT. This sequence encodes CASRLGGQGATEAFF. The gene calls are TRBV5-4 and TRBJ1-1; TRBD1 matches at 11 bases. CDR1 is SGHNT, CDR2 YYREEE, per germline (reference sequence). The CDR3 extends over 15 amino acids.

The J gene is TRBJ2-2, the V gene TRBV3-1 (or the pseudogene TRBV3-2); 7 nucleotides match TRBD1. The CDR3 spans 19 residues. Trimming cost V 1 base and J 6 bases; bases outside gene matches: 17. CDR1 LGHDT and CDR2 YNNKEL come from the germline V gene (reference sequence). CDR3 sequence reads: CASSQANLQGVLYAGELFF. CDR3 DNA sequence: TGTGCCAGCAGCCAAGCTAATTTGCAGGGGGTGTTATATGCCGGGGAGCTGTTTTTT.

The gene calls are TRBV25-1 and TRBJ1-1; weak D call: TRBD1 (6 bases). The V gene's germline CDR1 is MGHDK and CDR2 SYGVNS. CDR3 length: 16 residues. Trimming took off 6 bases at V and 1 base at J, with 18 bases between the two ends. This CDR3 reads CASSPPRGGENTEAFF. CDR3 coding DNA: TGTGCCAGCAGCCCCCCAAGGGGGGGCGAGAACACTGAAGCTTTCTTT.

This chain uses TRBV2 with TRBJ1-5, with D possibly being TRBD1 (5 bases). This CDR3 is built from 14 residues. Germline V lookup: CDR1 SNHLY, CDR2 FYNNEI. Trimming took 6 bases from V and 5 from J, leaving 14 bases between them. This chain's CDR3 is CASSVEWGHQPQHF. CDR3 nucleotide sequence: TGTGCCAGCAGCGTGGAGTGGGGCCATCAGCCCCAGCATTTT.

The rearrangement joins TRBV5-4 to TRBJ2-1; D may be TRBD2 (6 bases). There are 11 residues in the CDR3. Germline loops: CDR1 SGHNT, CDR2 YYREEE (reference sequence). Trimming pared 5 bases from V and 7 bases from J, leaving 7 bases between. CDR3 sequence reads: CASRRGNEQFF. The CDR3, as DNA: TGTGCCAGCAGACGGGGGAATGAGCAGTTCTTC.

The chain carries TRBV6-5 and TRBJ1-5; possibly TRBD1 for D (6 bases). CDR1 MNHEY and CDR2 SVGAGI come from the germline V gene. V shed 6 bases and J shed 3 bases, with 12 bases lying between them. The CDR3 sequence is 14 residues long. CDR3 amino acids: CASRPGTNNQPQHF. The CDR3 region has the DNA TGTGCCAGCAGGCCGGGGACAAACAATCAGCCCCAGCATTTT.

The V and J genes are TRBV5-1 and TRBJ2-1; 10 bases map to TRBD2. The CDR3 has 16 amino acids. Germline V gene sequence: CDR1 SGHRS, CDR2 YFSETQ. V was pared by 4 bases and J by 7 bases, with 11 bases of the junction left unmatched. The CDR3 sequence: CASSGGALAGENEQFF. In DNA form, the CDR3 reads TGCGCCAGCAGCGGTGGGGCTCTAGCGGGGGAGAATGAGCAGTTCTTC.

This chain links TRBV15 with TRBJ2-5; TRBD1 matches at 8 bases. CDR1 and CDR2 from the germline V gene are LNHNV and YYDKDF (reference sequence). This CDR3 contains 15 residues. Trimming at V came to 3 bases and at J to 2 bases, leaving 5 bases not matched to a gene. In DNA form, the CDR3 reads TGTGCCACCAGCAGTGGGGACAGGCCACAAGAGACCCAGTACTTC. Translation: CATSSGDRPQETQYF.

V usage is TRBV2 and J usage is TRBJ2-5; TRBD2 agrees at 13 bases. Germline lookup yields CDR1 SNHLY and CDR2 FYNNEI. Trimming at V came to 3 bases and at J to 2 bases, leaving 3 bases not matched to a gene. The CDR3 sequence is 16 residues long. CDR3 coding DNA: TGTGCCAGCAGTGATGGGACTAGCGGGATACAAGAGACCCAGTACTTC. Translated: CASSDGTSGIQETQYF.

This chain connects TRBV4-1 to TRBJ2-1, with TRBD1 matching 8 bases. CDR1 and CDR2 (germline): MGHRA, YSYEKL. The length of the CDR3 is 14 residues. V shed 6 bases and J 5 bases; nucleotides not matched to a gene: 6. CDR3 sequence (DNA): TGCGCCAGCAGTCTGGACAGGGCGAACAATGAGCAGTTCTTC. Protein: CASSLDRANNEQFF.

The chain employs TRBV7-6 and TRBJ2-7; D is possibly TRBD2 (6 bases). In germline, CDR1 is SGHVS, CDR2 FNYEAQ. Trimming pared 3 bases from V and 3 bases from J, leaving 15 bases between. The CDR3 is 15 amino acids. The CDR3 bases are TGTGCCAGCAGCTTCCATCCCGGGAGCGACTACGAGCAGTACTTC. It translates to CASSFHPGSDYEQYF.

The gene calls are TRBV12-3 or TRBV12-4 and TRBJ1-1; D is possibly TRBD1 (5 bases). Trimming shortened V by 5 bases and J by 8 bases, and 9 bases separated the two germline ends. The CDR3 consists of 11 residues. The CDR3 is CASSPDSEAFF. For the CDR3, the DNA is TGTGCCAGCAGTCCAGACAGCGAAGCTTTCTTT.

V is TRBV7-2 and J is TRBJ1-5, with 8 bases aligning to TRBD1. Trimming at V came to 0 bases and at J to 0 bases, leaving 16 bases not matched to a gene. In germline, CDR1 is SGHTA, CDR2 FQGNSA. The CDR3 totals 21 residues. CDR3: CASSLASGGQGACASNQPQHF. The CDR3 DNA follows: TGTGCCAGCAGCTTAGCATCAGGGGGCCAGGGGGCTTGTGCTAGCAATCAGCCCCAGCATTTT.

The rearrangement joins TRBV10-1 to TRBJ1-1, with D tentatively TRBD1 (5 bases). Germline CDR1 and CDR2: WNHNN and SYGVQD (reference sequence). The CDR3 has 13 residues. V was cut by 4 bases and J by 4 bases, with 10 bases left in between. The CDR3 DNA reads TGCGCCAGCAGTGCGGGGGTGACCACTGAAGCTTTCTTT. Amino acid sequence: CASSAGVTTEAFF.

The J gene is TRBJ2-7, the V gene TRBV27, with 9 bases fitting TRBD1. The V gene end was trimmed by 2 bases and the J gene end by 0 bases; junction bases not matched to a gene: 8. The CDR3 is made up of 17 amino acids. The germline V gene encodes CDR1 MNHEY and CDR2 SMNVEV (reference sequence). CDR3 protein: CASSLGTGFLGSYEQYF. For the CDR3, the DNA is TGTGCCAGCAGTTTAGGGACAGGGTTTTTGGGCTCCTACGAGCAGTACTTC.

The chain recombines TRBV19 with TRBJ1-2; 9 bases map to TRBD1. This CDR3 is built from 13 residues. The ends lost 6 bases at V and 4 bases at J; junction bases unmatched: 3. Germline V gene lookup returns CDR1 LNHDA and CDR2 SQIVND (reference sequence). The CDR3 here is CASRLQGAYGYTF. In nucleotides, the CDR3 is TGTGCCAGTAGGTTACAGGGGGCCTATGGCTACACCTTC.